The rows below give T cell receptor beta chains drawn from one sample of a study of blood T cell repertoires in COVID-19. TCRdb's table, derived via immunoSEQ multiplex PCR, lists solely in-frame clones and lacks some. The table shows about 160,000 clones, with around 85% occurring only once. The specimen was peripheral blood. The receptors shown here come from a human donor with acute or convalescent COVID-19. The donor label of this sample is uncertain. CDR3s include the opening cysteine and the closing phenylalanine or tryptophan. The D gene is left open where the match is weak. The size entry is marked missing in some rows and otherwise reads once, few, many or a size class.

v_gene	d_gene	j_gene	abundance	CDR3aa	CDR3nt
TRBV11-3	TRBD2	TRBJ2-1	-	CASKTSGGPNEQFF	TGTGCCAGCAAAACTAGCGGGGGCCCCAATGAGCAGTTCTTC
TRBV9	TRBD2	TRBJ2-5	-	CASSAGTSGGPRKTQYF	TGTGCCAGCAGCGCTGGGACTAGCGGGGGGCCGCGGAAGACCCAGTACTTC
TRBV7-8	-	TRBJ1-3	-	CASSVQGNTIYF	TGTGCCAGCAGCGTACAGGGAAACACCATATATTTT
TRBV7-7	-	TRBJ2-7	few	CASSFSPDGGYEQYF	TGTGCCAGCAGCTTTAGCCCGGACGGAGGCTACGAGCAGTACTTC
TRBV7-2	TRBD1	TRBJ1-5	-	CASSLASTGQGNQPQHF	TGTGCCAGCAGCTTAGCCTCTACCGGACAGGGGAATCAGCCCCAGCATTTT
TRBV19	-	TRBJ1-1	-	CASSPLGTGNTEAFF	TGTGCCAGTAGTCCCCTTGGGACTGGGAACACTGAAGCTTTCTTT
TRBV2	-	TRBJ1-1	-	CASSERGGRNTEAFF	TGTGCCAGCAGTGAACGGGGAGGCAGGAACACTGAAGCTTTCTTT
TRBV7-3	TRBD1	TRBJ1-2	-	CASSLVGGQGNYGYTF	TGTGCCAGCAGCTTAGTAGGGGGACAGGGGAACTATGGCTACACCTTC
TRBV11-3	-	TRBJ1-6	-	CASSSRDHYNSPLHF	TGTGCCAGCAGCTCCCGGGATCACTATAATTCACCCCTCCACTTT
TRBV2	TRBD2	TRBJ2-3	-	CASKSGGAGDTQYF	TGTGCCAGCAAGAGCGGGGGGGCAGGAGATACGCAGTATTTT
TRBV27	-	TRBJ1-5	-	CASSLREGQPQHF	TGTGCCAGCAGTTTGAGGGAGGGCCAGCCCCAGCATTTT